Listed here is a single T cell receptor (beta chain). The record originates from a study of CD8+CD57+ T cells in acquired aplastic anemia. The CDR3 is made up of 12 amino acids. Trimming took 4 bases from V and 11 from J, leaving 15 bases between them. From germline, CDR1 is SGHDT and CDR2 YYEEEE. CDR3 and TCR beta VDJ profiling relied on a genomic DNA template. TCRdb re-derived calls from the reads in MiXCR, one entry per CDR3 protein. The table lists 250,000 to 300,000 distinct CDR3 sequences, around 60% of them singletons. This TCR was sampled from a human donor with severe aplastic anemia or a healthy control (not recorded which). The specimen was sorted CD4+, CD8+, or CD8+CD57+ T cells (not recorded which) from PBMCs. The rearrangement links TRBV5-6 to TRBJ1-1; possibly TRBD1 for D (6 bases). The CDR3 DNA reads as TGTGCCAGCAGCGCGGGGGGGCTTAGGGCTTTCTTT. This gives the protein CASSAGGLRAFF. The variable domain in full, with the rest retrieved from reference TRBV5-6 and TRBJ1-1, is DAGVTQSPTHLIKTRGQQVTLRCSPKSGHDTVSWYQQALGQGPQFIFQYYEEEERQRGNFPDRFSGHQFPNYSSELNVNALLLGDSALYLCASSAGGLRAFFGQGTRLTVV.